The next 26 T cell receptor beta chains were all read from a single sample in a study of long-term antiretroviral therapy in people with HIV. Investigators performed immunoSEQ version v3.0 at survey level. Measured with immunoSEQ multiplex PCR; TCRdb has only the in-frame clones, and not every one. Here the sample spans some 10,000 clones, around 89% being singletons. Specimen: unsorted PBMCs, collected 0.2 years before starting antiretroviral therapy. Source of these receptors: a woman in her thirties or forties with HIV.

This chain links TRBV2 with TRBJ2-6; no firm D call. The ends were cut back, 6 bases at V and 0 bases at J, with 9 bases in the middle. The germline CDR1 and CDR2 sequences are SNHLY and FYNNEI. The length of the CDR3 is 15 residues. The CDR3, as DNA: TGTGCCAGCAGGCTTACAGTCTCTGGGGCCAACGTCCTGACTTTC. It specifies CASRLTVSGANVLTF.

The chain couples TRBV5-1 to TRBJ2-5; possible D gene TRBD1, 6 bases. The CDR3 totals 15 residues. Trimming took 0 bases from V and 5 from J, leaving 14 bases between them. Per the germline V gene, CDR1 is SGHRS and CDR2 is YFSETQ. DNA of the CDR3: TGCGCCAGCAGCTTGGAGGGTCGACAGGAGGAGACCCAGTACTTC. It specifies CASSLEGRQEETQYF.

This sequence joins TRBV4-2 and TRBJ2-3; no reliable D call. V shed 3 bases and J shed 0 bases, with 13 bases lying between them. Germline V gives CDR1 LGHNA, CDR2 YNFKEQ. The CDR3 is 16 residues long. CDR3 nucleotides: TGTGCCAGCAGCCAGATTAGTGGGTTTAGCACAGATACGCAGTATTTT. This codes for CASSQISGFSTDTQYF.

V is TRBV6-5 and J is TRBJ1-5, with D possibly matching TRBD1 (5 bases). The V and J ends lost 6 bases and 6 bases respectively, with 12 bases between them. CDR1 is MNHEY, CDR2 SVGAGI, per germline. CDR3 length: 13 amino acids. CDR3 amino acids: CASRPRDPQPQHF. The CDR3, as DNA: TGTGCCAGCAGACCCAGGGATCCTCAGCCCCAGCATTTT.

This chain connects TRBV5-4 to TRBJ2-1; tentative D call: TRBD1 (5 bases). The CDR3 contains 14 residues. V was trimmed by 0 bases and J by 6 bases, leaving 10 bases between them. Germline assignment: CDR1 SGHNT and CDR2 YYREEE (reference sequence). The CDR3 loop reads CASSLAREFNEQFF. CDR3 coding DNA: TGTGCCAGCAGCTTGGCCAGGGAATTCAATGAGCAGTTCTTC.

In its sample, this clone ranks as large. The chain carries TRBV9 and TRBJ2-7; unclear D gene. The CDR3 has 14 amino acids. CDR1 SGDLS and CDR2 YYNGEE come from the germline V gene. V was clipped by 4 bases and J by 7 bases, with 18 bases between them. CDR3 DNA: TGTGCCAGCAGCAAAGGACCCCCCTCGAAAGAGCAGTACTTC. It translates to CASSKGPPSKEQYF.

The chain carries TRBV9 and TRBJ1-2, with TRBD1 matching 11 bases. V shed 3 bases and J 5 bases; nucleotides not matched to a gene: 6. The CDR3 spans 15 residues. The germline V gene has CDR1 SGDLS and CDR2 YYNGEE. The CDR3 here is CASSGGTGGGYGYTF. In nucleotides, the CDR3 is TGTGCCAGCAGCGGAGGGACAGGGGGGGGATATGGCTACACCTTC.

The V gene is TRBV6-5, the J gene TRBJ2-7; no firm D call. The CDR3 consists of 14 residues. The V gene's germline CDR1 is MNHEY and CDR2 SVGAGI. Trimming pared 6 bases from V and 5 bases from J, leaving 17 bases between. The CDR3 protein is CASRTDPRSNEQYF. DNA for the CDR3: TGTGCCAGCAGAACCGACCCGAGAAGCAACGAGCAGTACTTC.

The CDR3 nucleotides read TGCGCCAGCAGCTTGGTTGCAGGGCCAGATACGCAGTATTTT. It is translated as CASSLVAGPDTQYF. This chain uses TRBV5-1 with TRBJ2-3; possibly TRBD1 for D (5 bases). The CDR3 runs 14 residues. The germline V gene encodes CDR1 SGHRS and CDR2 YFSETQ. Trimming removed 0 bases at V and 4 bases at J, with 9 bases between.

This CDR3 is CASSLGWGRYEQYF. The CDR3 DNA reads as TGTGCCAGCAGCTTGGGGTGGGGCAGGTACGAGCAGTACTTC. The chain has TRBV5-6 and TRBJ2-7; D perhaps matches TRBD1 (5 bases). V gave up 0 bases and J gave up 4 bases, with 11 bases separating them. CDR1 SGHDT and CDR2 YYEEEE come from the germline V gene. CDR3 length equals 14 residues. The full variable domain, its missing parts supplied by reference TRBV5-6 and TRBJ2-7, is DAGVTQSPTHLIKTRGQQVTLRCSPKSGHDTVSWYQQALGQGPQFIFQYYEEEERQRGNFPDRFSGHQFPNYSSELNVNALLLGDSALYLCASSLGWGRYEQYFGPGTRLTVT.

The chain employs TRBV2 and TRBJ1-4; D unclear. V was clipped by 10 bases and J by 5 bases, with 14 bases between them. The CDR3 is made up of 13 amino acids. Germline V CDR1 and CDR2: SNHLY, FYNNEI. In DNA, the CDR3 is TGTGCCATCTCGGCAGGCAGAAATGAAAAACTGTTTTTT. As protein: CAISAGRNEKLFF.

The rearrangement joins TRBV19 to TRBJ2-4; maybe TRBD1 (6 bases). Germline CDR1 LNHDA, CDR2 SQIVND (reference sequence). V shed 6 bases and J shed 5 bases, with 14 bases lying between them. This CDR3 is built from 14 residues. In nucleotides, the CDR3 is TGTGCCAGTAGGTCCCGGACAGTGGAAAACATTCAGTACTTC. The encoded protein is CASRSRTVENIQYF.

The chain combines TRBV30 with TRBJ2-6; D is ambiguous. Germline values: CDR1 GTSNPN, CDR2 SVGIG (reference sequence). The V end lost 0 bases, the J end lost 0 bases, and 9 bases lay between the germline ends. The CDR3 runs to 16 residues. The CDR3 here is CAWSVPGRSGANVLTF. CDR3 bases: TGTGCCTGGAGTGTACCCGGGCGCTCTGGGGCCAACGTCCTGACTTTC. Using reference TRBV30 and TRBJ2-6 for the parts outside the CDR3, the full variable domain is SQTIHQWPATLVQPVGSPLSLECTVEGTSNPNLYWYRQAAGRGLQLLFYSVGIGQISSEVPQNLSASRPQDRQFILSSKKLLLSDSGFYLCAWSVPGRSGANVLTFGAGSRLTVL.

CDR3 sequence: CASSLERVGEQYF. CDR3 bases: TGCGCCAGCAGCTTGGAAAGGGTTGGCGAGCAGTACTTC. V is TRBV5-1 and J is TRBJ2-7; D is ambiguous. There are 13 residues in the CDR3. The germline CDR1 and CDR2 sequences are SGHRS and YFSETQ. The V gene lost 0 bases and the J gene lost 6 bases, with 10 bases spanning the gap. Full variable domain (missing parts from reference TRBV5-1 and TRBJ2-7): KAGVTQTPRYLIKTRGQQVTLSCSPISGHRSVSWYQQTPGQGLQFLFEYFSETQRNKGNFPGRFSGRQFSNSRSEMNVSTLELGDSALYLCASSLERVGEQYFGPGTRLTVT.

The V and J genes are TRBV28 and TRBJ2-3, with 8 bases matching TRBD1. The CDR3 has 15 amino acids. CDR1 and CDR2 from the germline V gene are MDHEN and SYDVKM. J was trimmed by 1 base and V by 3 bases; bases with no gene match: 3. The CDR3 nucleotides read TGTGCCAGCAGTTTTATGGACAGGGGCACAGATACGCAGTATTTT. Translating it yields CASSFMDRGTDTQYF.

The V and J genes are TRBV9 and TRBJ2-1, with D possibly TRBD2 on 6 matching bases. V lost 4 bases and J 0 bases, leaving 14 bases between the germline ends. The germline V gene has CDR1 SGDLS and CDR2 YYNGEE. The CDR3 consists of 16 residues. CDR3 sequence reads: CASSTNPGGSYNEQFF. For the CDR3, the DNA is TGTGCCAGCAGCACCAACCCCGGGGGCTCCTACAATGAGCAGTTCTTC.

The rearrangement links TRBV6-5 to TRBJ1-4; no firm D call. CDR1 and CDR2 (germline): MNHEY, SVGAGI. The CDR3 consists of 12 residues. The V end was cut by 7 bases, the J end by 4 bases, with 7 bases between. The CDR3 nucleotides read TGTGCCAGCAAGGGTGGTAATGAAAAACTGTTTTTT. Amino acids: CASKGGNEKLFF.

The chain employs TRBV2 and TRBJ1-4, with D unclear. CDR1 and CDR2 (germline): SNHLY, FYNNEI. The CDR3 has 14 residues. The V gene lost 11 bases and the J gene lost 7 bases, with 20 bases spanning the gap. Here the CDR3 DNA reads TGTGCCTCCTCGGGCCAACTTATAGGTGAAAAACTGTTTTTT. Encoded protein: CASSGQLIGEKLFF.

The rearrangement uses TRBV10-3 and TRBJ2-3; 13 nucleotides agree with TRBD2. Germline lookup yields CDR1 ENHRY and CDR2 SYGVKD. V dropped 0 bases and J dropped 6; count of bases not matched to a gene: 6. CDR3 length: 17 amino acids. The CDR3 is CAISESLAGGFRDTQYF. Written as DNA, the CDR3 is TGTGCCATCAGTGAGTCACTAGCGGGGGGGTTCCGCGATACGCAGTATTTT.

The gene calls are TRBV11-2 and TRBJ2-2, with D perhaps matching TRBD1 or TRBD2 (5 bases each). CDR1 is SGHAT and CDR2 is FQNNGV in the germline V gene. The CDR3 is 15 amino acids. V lost 5 bases to trimming and J lost 0 bases, with 10 bases between them. The CDR3 bases are TGTGCCAGCAGCGCCGGGGCTACGAACACCGGGGAGCTGTTTTTT. Residues: CASSAGATNTGELFF.

The sample holds one count of this clone. The chain links TRBV10-3 to TRBJ2-5, with 8 bases that match TRBD2. With V trimmed by 3 bases and J by 3 bases, 0 bases remained unmatched. CDR3 length: 13 amino acids. Per the germline V gene, CDR1 is ENHRY and CDR2 is SYGVKD. The CDR3 is CAISELAEETQYF. The CDR3 bases are TGTGCCATCAGTGAACTAGCGGAAGAGACCCAGTACTTC.

The J gene is TRBJ2-7, the V gene TRBV19; 7 nucleotides match TRBD1. V was pared by 4 bases and J by 7 bases, with 4 bases of the junction left unmatched. The CDR3 covers 12 residues. Germline V gene lookup returns CDR1 LNHDA and CDR2 SQIVND (reference sequence). CDR3 sequence: CASSTQGKEQYF. CDR3 nucleotide sequence: TGTGCCAGTAGTACACAGGGGAAGGAGCAGTACTTC.

The chain combines TRBV15 with TRBJ2-5; tentatively, D is TRBD2 (5 bases). The germline gives CDR1 LNHNV, CDR2 YYDKDF (reference sequence). The V end lost 4 bases, the J end lost 5 bases, and 11 bases lay between the germline ends. The CDR3 extends over 13 amino acids. In nucleotides, the CDR3 is TGTGCCACCAGCATTCTCGAGCGGGAGACCCAGTACTTC. It translates to CATSILERETQYF.

The chain is built from TRBV9 and TRBJ1-6; D uncertain. In germline, CDR1 is SGDLS, CDR2 YYNGEE. V lost 2 bases and J lost 7, with 10 bases in between. There are 14 residues in the CDR3. DNA of the CDR3: TGTGCCAGCAGCGTTCAGGACGCCAATTCACCCCTCCACTTT. Protein sequence: CASSVQDANSPLHF.

The chain employs TRBV9 and TRBJ1-4; 7 nucleotides agree with TRBD1. The CDR3 runs 15 residues. With V trimmed by 0 bases and J by 8 bases, 7 bases remained unmatched. CDR1 and CDR2 from the germline V gene are SGDLS and YYNGEE. The CDR3: CASSVAGQKEEKLFF. Written as DNA, the CDR3 is TGTGCCAGCAGCGTAGCGGGACAGAAAGAGGAAAAACTGTTTTTT. Complete variable domain (other parts from reference TRBV9 and TRBJ1-4): DSGVTQTPKHLITATGQRVTLRCSPRSGDLSVYWYQQSLDQGLQFLIQYYNGEERAKGNILERFSAQQFPDLHSELNLSSLELGDSALYFCASSVAGQKEEKLFFGSGTQLSVL.

The CDR3 region has the DNA TGTGCCTGGAGCGGGACCCTTGCAACTAATGAAAAACTGTTTTTT. Its translation: CAWSGTLATNEKLFF. The rearrangement uses TRBV30 and TRBJ1-4, with D perhaps TRBD1 (5 bases). The germline V gene encodes CDR1 GTSNPN and CDR2 SVGIG (reference sequence). Trimming took 3 bases from V and 0 from J, leaving 11 bases between them. The CDR3 has 15 residues. The full variable domain, its missing parts supplied by reference TRBV30 and TRBJ1-4, is SQTIHQWPATLVQPVGSPLSLECTVEGTSNPNLYWYRQAAGRGLQLLFYSVGIGQISSEVPQNLSASRPQDRQFILSSKKLLLSDSGFYLCAWSGTLATNEKLFFGSGTQLSVL.